Reported below is one T cell receptor beta chain. Its antigen is undetermined. The source of the sample is a study of cytomegalovirus exposure and HLA in healthy donors. About the research overall: Earlier results showed roughly 120 million unique TCR beta sequences derived from approximately 170 million T cells.

Regarding the study as a whole: Follow-up analysis later connected one missense variant in DCLRE1C with trimming of TCR beta V- and J-genes. Listed as cytomegalovirus-associated were over 150 TCR beta chains. Common viral pathogens (according to a later analysis) appeared linked to several of the most significant clusters.

V lost 6 bases, J lost 6 bases, and 15 bases lay in between. The CDR3 covers 14 residues. CDR1 and CDR2 (germline): MDHEN, SYDVKM. 60 Vbeta and 13 Jbeta primers were used in PCR. Profiled with immunoSEQ multiplex PCR; TCRdb holds only in-frame clones, not every one. The table records fewer than 200,000 clones, approximately 80% of them present only once. Sequenced: PBMCs. The TCR sequence derives from a woman aged 45-65 years in good health and CMV-seronegative. V usage is TRBV28 and J usage is TRBJ1-5; D not resolved. The CDR3 region is CASRKRGEGQPQHF. The CDR3 nucleotides are TGTGCCAGCAGGAAACGGGGAGAGGGTCAGCCCCAGCATTTT.